This is a list of T cell receptor beta chains from one sample in a study of beta chain features in type 1 diabetes. Sequencing used immunoSEQ multiplex PCR; TCRdb keeps in-frame clones, though not all of them. This repertoire shows some 220,000 clones, 11% found once; its top ten account for over 1%. Sequencing was done on a sample of central memory CD4+ T cells from blood. These receptors came from a man between 18 and 29 years old in good health. The CDR3 runs from the conserved cysteine through the conserved F or W. D genes are given only for firm matches. The size entry is marked missing in some rows and otherwise reads once, few, many or a size class.

>TRBV29-1|TRBJ2-7|.|TRBD1
CSPTGATGECCEQYF
TGCAGCCCTACCGGCGCGACAGGGGAATGTTGCGAGCAGTACTTC
>TRBV30|TRBJ1-5|.|TRBD1
CAWVDGGQGDQPQHF
TGTGCCTGGGTCGACGGCGGCCAGGGGGATCAGCCCCAGCATTTT
>TRBV30|TRBJ2-3|.|.
CAWSVRASSTDTQYF
TGTGCCTGGAGTGTACGAGCGTCAAGCACAGATACGCAGTATTTT
>TRBV5-1|TRBJ2-3|few|TRBD2
CASSRTSGNEDTQYF
TGCGCCAGCAGCAGGACTAGCGGGAATGAGGATACGCAGTATTTT
>TRBV19|TRBJ2-1|.|.
CASRGDAANEQFF
TGTGCCAGTAGGGGGGACGCGGCCAATGAGCAGTTCTTC
>TRBV6-6|TRBJ1-2|.|.
CASAREGGGYTF
TGTGCCAGCGCCAGGGAAGGGGGTGGCTACACCTTC
>TRBV7-2|TRBJ1-3|.|TRBD1
CASSLNRQGAGNTIYF
TGTGCCAGCAGCTTAAACCGACAGGGCGCTGGAAACACCATATATTTT
>TRBV7-2|TRBJ1-5|few|TRBD1
CASSRTGALSYSNQPQHF
TGTGCCAGCAGCCGGACAGGTGCTCTGTCTTATAGCAATCAGCCCCAGCATTTT
>TRBV25-1|TRBJ2-7|many|TRBD2
CASSDLAGVYEQYF
TGTGCCAGCAGTGATCTAGCGGGAGTGTACGAGCAGTACTTC
>TRBV11-2|TRBJ2-2|many|TRBD1
CASSDRRGPTGELFF
TGTGCCAGCAGCGATCGCAGGGGGCCCACCGGGGAGCTGTTTTTT
>TRBV30|TRBJ1-1|many|.
CAWSVPGQRNTEAFF
TGTGCCTGGAGTGTCCCGGGACAACGGAACACTGAAGCTTTCTTT
>TRBV5-1|TRBJ2-7|few|.
CASSRGDSYEQYF
TGCGCCAGCAGTCGTGGCGATTCCTACGAGCAGTACTTC
>TRBV19|TRBJ1-1|few|.
CASSIGSLASPNTEAFF
TGTGCCAGTAGTATAGGGAGTTTAGCATCTCCGAACACTGAAGCTTTCTTT
>TRBV6-6|TRBJ2-2|.|.
CASRPQGKNTGELFF
TGTGCCAGCAGACCCCAGGGAAAGAACACCGGGGAGCTGTTTTTT
>TRBV6-5|TRBJ2-7|.|TRBD1
CASSSTGGSYEQYF
TGTGCCAGCAGTTCGACAGGGGGCTCCTACGAGCAGTACTTC
>TRBV4-3|TRBJ2-2|few|TRBD2
CASSQAPAGVNTGELFF
TGCGCCAGCAGCCAAGCCCCAGCGGGAGTCAACACCGGGGAGCTGTTTTTT